The clone carrying this T cell receptor (beta chain) came up many times. Antigen unknown. Trimming removed 8 bases from V and 1 base from J, with 17 bases in between. This CDR3 is 16 amino acids long. This sample is drawn from a study of T-cell memory formation after mild COVID-19. General observations from the study: Researchers report contracting CD4+ clones mostly in CM and EM, with CD8+ clones in EMRA.

Each CDR3 protein gets one entry after TCRdb re-called the 5' RACE reads with MiXCR. Of roughly 130,000 distinct CDR3 sequences listed, approximately 15% were seen once; the top ten hold over 4%. The clonotype comes from a man between 18 and 35 years old who had mild COVID-19 (a few samples of this study predate the infection). Cell type and time point are not known. This chain connects TRBV12-3 or TRBV12-4 to TRBJ2-2; D unresolved. Sequencing was performed on PBMCs or a T cell subset sorted from them (not recorded which). The CDR3 here is CASGPPRQRNTGELFF. CDR3 coding DNA: TGTGCCAGCGGCCCCCCGAGGCAGAGGAACACCGGGGAGCTGTTTTTT.